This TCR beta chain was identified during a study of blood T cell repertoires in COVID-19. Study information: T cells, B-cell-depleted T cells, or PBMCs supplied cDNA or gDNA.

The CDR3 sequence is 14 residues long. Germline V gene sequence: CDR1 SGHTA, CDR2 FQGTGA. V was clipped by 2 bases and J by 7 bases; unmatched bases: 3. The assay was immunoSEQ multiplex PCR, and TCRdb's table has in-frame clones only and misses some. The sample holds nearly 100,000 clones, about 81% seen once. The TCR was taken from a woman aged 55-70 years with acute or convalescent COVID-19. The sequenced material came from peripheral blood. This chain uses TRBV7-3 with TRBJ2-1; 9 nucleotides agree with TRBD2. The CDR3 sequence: CASSLAGGRNEQFF. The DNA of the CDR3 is TGTGCCAGCAGCTTAGCGGGGGGGCGGAATGAGCAGTTCTTC.